This T cell receptor (beta chain) came from a study of T cell clonotyping in hematopoietic cell transplantation (dated by TCRdb to about 2021). Background on the whole study: Recipient samples taken before transplant were obtained following cytoreduction. In the study, over a hundred blood samples were gathered from roughly 40 consecutive transplant recipients and their related donors. Patient recruitment ran from 2015 to early 2017, and follow-up continued until late 2020 or death.

The meaning of the sample's time point label: recipient sample about 28 days before transplant, after cytoreduction. Recipient blood was collected about 28 days before transplant and at days 30, 100 and 180 after transplant. Using Nuclei Lysis Solution, genomic DNA was extracted from unfractionated peripheral blood mononuclear cells that were either fresh or cryopreserved. TCR beta CDR3 regions were amplified from genomic DNA with the immunoSEQ assay, a bias-controlled multiplex PCR using V- and J-specific primers. In a second PCR step, a proprietary barcode and Illumina adapter sequences were attached to the CDR3 amplicons. An Illumina MiSeq instrument was used for sequencing of the CDR3 libraries. As for the authors' bioinformatics: Export and quality control were done with immunoSEQ Analyzer 3.0, while downstream analyses used R Bioconductor and Immunarch. Repertoire metrics were calculated using only productive rearrangements within the normalized downsampled data set. In the normalized cohort, clonotypes with more than 5 templates were defined as pathologically expanded. Repertoire diversity was measured with the Inverse Simpson Index. To capture all clonotypes, CMV-specificity analyses were performed on the non-normalized data set. TCRdb carries this immuneACCESS record with in-frame sequences only. Its versions omit some clonotypes, under half of them owing to an unresolved V gene in the studies checked, with the rest unexplained. D and trimming were read from the DNA, whereas the V and J calls and clone size are those reported in that table. The table for this sample lists 25,000 to 35,000 clones; just over 90% of them were counted only once. The ten largest clones represent 2% to 2.5% of the sample.

Overall study results and their limits: Recipient repertoires showed only a small fraction of overlap with donor repertoires, and over 95% appeared de novo at the given depth. The sample size was limited and the cells went unsorted, which meant the CD4 and CD8 repertoire contributions could not be told apart. A decrease in recipient TCR diversity was observed after transplant, and a progressive increase in pathologically expanded clonotypes was seen from day 30 to day 180. Broader posttransplant TCR repertoire diversity was predicted by donor and pretransplant recipient Inverse Simpson Index values.

The germline V gene (reference sequence) specifies MNHNY as CDR1 and SVGAGI as CDR2. The CDR3 measures 16 amino acids from cysteine to phenylalanine. CDR3 DNA is the only sequence kept; it has 48 bases, read in frame from the first base. Germline trimming amounts to 2 bases on V and 6 bases on J, with 9 as the count of junction bases outside the gene matches. As to this clone: Its antigen is unknown. Base qualities are missing; no much larger clone stands one base away.

The sequence links TRBV6-6 to TRBJ1-5, with 8 bases matching TRBD1. This sample comprised peripheral blood mononuclear cells, obtained before stem cell transplant. This receptor was taken from a man aged 50 to 60 with acute myeloid leukemia. Some clones in this sample may be carry-over from other donors' samples. The CDR3 region reads CASSYRTGLQSQPQHF. The DNA sequence is TGTGCCAGCAGTTACAGGACAGGGCTGCAGAGTCAGCCCCAGCATTTT.